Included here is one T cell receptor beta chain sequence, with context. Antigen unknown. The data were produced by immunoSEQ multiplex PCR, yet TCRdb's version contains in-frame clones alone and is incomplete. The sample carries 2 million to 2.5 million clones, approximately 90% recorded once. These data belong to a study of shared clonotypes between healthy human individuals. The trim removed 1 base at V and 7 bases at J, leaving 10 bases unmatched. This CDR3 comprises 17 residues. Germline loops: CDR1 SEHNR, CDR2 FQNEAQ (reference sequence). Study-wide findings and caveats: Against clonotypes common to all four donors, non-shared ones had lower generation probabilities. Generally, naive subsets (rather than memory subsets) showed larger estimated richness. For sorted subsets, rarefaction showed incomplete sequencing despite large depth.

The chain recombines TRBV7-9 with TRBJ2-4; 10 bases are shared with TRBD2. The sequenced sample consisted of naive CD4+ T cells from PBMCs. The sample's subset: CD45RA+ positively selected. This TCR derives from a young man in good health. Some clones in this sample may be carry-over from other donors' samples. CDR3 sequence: CASSLGVAGGQRNIQYF. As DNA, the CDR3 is TGTGCCAGCAGCTTAGGGGTAGCGGGGGGCCAGAGGAACATTCAGTACTTC.